The clone carrying this T cell receptor beta chain was picked up many times. What it binds is not known. The CDR3 runs 15 residues. Germline loops: CDR1 SGHVS, CDR2 FQNEAQ. Trimming took 7 bases from V and 2 from J, leaving 15 bases between them. The data belong to a study of T cells in Graves' hyperthyroidism and ophthalmopathy. Study-wide points: From stable hyperthyroidism, ophthalmopathy was set apart by a 13 V-J model.

A Clinical Activity Score of at least 3, a NOSPECS grade of at least 4 and a duration under 3 months were recorded in the ophthalmopathy patients. RNA transcripts gave rise to amplified TCR beta CDR3 regions. The HTBI primer set served for first-round RT-PCR of the TCR CDR3. A single record per CDR3 protein comes from TCRdb applying MiXCR to the multiplex PCR reads. Of about 600,000 distinct CDR3 sequences listed, 15% to 20% are singletons. The origin of this receptor is a woman in her forties with Graves' ophthalmopathy. The sequencing input was blood. The chain uses TRBV7-8 and TRBJ2-1, with a possible D match to TRBD2 (5 bases). The CDR3 nucleotides are TGTGCCAGCACCTCGTGGAAGGGAGCCTACAATGAGCAGTTCTTC. It specifies CASTSWKGAYNEQFF.